Following are 25 T cell receptor beta chains from one sample sequenced in a study of cytomegalovirus exposure and HLA in healthy donors. The PCR used 60 Vbeta and 13 Jbeta primers. The protocol was immunoSEQ multiplex PCR, while the TCRdb copy is restricted to in-frame clones and leaves out a portion. Here the sample spans around 170,000 clones, about 80% being singletons. The sequencing input was PBMCs. These receptors were collected from a woman between 45 and 65 years old in good health and CMV-seropositive.

The chain links TRBV7-2 to TRBJ2-3, with 12 bases fitting TRBD2. This CDR3 contains 16 residues. J gave up 6 bases and V 5 bases, and 9 bases lay outside the gene matches. Germline CDR1 and CDR2: SGHTA and FQGNSA. CDR3: CASSPTGTSGSDTQYF. The CDR3 coding sequence is TGTGCCAGCAGCCCCACCGGGACTAGCGGGTCCGATACGCAGTATTTT.

The rearrangement joins TRBV5-4 to TRBJ2-7, with D possibly TRBD1 on 5 matching bases. This CDR3 contains 13 residues. V lost 0 bases to trimming and J lost 4 bases, with 8 bases between them. Germline CDR1 is SGHNT and CDR2 is YYREEE (reference sequence). CDR3 protein: CASSLDRLYEQYF. The CDR3 DNA reads as TGTGCCAGCAGCTTGGACAGGCTATACGAGCAGTACTTC. Complete variable domain (other parts from reference TRBV5-4 and TRBJ2-7): ETGVTQSPTHLIKTRGQQVTLRCSSQSGHNTVSWYQQALGQGPQFIFQYYREEENGRGNFPPRFSGLQFPNYSSELNVNALELDDSALYLCASSLDRLYEQYFGPGTRLTVT.

The rearrangement uses TRBV28 and TRBJ1-6; a weak D match, TRBD1 (5 bases). V was trimmed by 7 bases and J by 6 bases, leaving 16 bases between them. The length of the CDR3 is 15 residues. Germline loops: CDR1 MDHEN, CDR2 SYDVKM. The CDR3 nucleotides read TGTGCCAGCATAGGAAGGACGGGGGTTAATTCACCCCTCCACTTT. Protein product: CASIGRTGVNSPLHF.

V and J are TRBV2 and TRBJ2-2, with D maybe TRBD2 (5 bases). The length of the CDR3 is 14 residues. The germline V and J ends were trimmed by 0 bases and 7 bases, with 9 bases remaining between them. Germline lookup yields CDR1 SNHLY and CDR2 FYNNEI. CDR3 sequence: CASSEAVAIGELFF. For the CDR3, the DNA is TGTGCCAGCAGTGAAGCGGTAGCGATCGGGGAGCTGTTTTTT.

The chain joins TRBV7-9 to TRBJ2-7; TRBD1 aligns across 8 bases. V shed 3 bases and J 7 bases; nucleotides not matched to a gene: 8. CDR3 length: 14 residues. Germline CDR1 SEHNR, CDR2 FQNEAQ (reference sequence). CDR3 sequence: CASSFRQGSGEQYF. The DNA of the CDR3 is TGTGCCAGCAGCTTTAGACAGGGGTCGGGAGAGCAGTACTTC.

The chain combines TRBV5-1 with TRBJ2-1; possibly TRBD2 for D (5 bases). Trimming cost V 0 bases and J 4 bases, with 11 bases left between them. The CDR3 loop spans 15 amino acids. The V gene's germline CDR1 is SGHRS and CDR2 YFSETQ. CDR3 region: CASSLAPGIYNEQFF. DNA of the CDR3: TGCGCCAGCAGCTTGGCCCCGGGAATTTACAATGAGCAGTTCTTC.

The chain employs TRBV7-2 and TRBJ1-2, with TRBD1 identical over 7 bases. CDR1 is SGHTA and CDR2 is FQGNSA in the germline V gene. This CDR3 has 15 residues. V shed 1 base, J shed 6 bases, and the junction held 8 bases outside the gene matches. The CDR3 DNA is TGTGCCAGCAGCTTAGTTGAACAGGGGTTTAATGGCTACACCTTC. Protein product: CASSLVEQGFNGYTF. The variable domain in full, completed from reference TRBV7-2 and TRBJ1-2, reads GAGVSQSPSNKVTEKGKDVELRCDPISGHTALYWYRQSLGQGLEFLIYFQGNSAPDKSGLPSDRFSAERTGGSVSTLTIQRTQQEDSAVYLCASSLVEQGFNGYTFGSGTRLTVV.

The rearrangement joins TRBV7-2 to TRBJ1-2; possibly TRBD1 for D (5 bases). This CDR3 has 13 residues. CDR1 SGHTA and CDR2 FQGNSA come from the germline V gene. The V end was cut by 5 bases, the J end by 4 bases, with 11 bases between. The CDR3 sequence is CASSVDSSYGYTF. The CDR3 DNA follows: TGTGCCAGCAGCGTAGACAGTTCCTATGGCTACACCTTC.

The chain carries TRBV2 and TRBJ2-5, with 8 positions matching TRBD2. The V segment lost 7 bases and the J segment 7 bases; nucleotides outside the gene matches: 11. CDR3 length: 14 amino acids. Looked up from germline, CDR1 is SNHLY and CDR2 is FYNNEI. CDR3 protein: CASTLAALLGTQYF. The CDR3 nucleotides are TGTGCCAGCACACTAGCGGCGCTTTTAGGGACCCAGTACTTC.

This chain joins TRBV28 and TRBJ2-4; TRBD1 agrees at 7 bases. Germline assignment: CDR1 MDHEN and CDR2 SYDVKM. CDR3 size: 15 residues. V shed 7 bases, J shed 0 bases, and the junction held 6 bases outside the gene matches. The chain's CDR3 is CASNRGILAKNIQYF. The CDR3 DNA is TGTGCCAGCAACAGGGGTATTCTAGCCAAAAACATTCAGTACTTC.

This sequence joins TRBV7-2 and TRBJ1-2; 7 bases are a match to TRBD1. V lost 7 bases to trimming and J lost 5 bases; unmatched junction nucleotides: 10. This CDR3 spans 14 amino acids. From germline, CDR1 is SGHTA and CDR2 FQGNSA. In DNA, the CDR3 is TGTGCCAGCACCTCCGGGAGGGGGCGGTATGGCTACACCTTC. Translation: CASTSGRGRYGYTF. Filled out from reference TRBV7-2 and TRBJ1-2, the complete variable domain reads GAGVSQSPSNKVTEKGKDVELRCDPISGHTALYWYRQSLGQGLEFLIYFQGNSAPDKSGLPSDRFSAERTGGSVSTLTIQRTQQEDSAVYLCASTSGRGRYGYTFGSGTRLTVV.

The V gene is TRBV11-2, the J gene TRBJ2-1, with TRBD2 matching over 7 bases. Germline V gene sequence: CDR1 SGHAT, CDR2 FQNNGV. V lost 5 bases and J lost 5; bases outside the gene matches: 0. This CDR3 is built from 12 residues. The CDR3 region has the DNA TGTGCCAGCAGCCGGGGGGACAATGAGCAGTTCTTC. Encoded protein: CASSRGDNEQFF.

The chain combines TRBV10-3 with TRBJ1-1, with D tentatively TRBD1 (5 bases). CDR1 is ENHRY and CDR2 is SYGVKD in the germline V gene. The length of the CDR3 is 13 residues. Trimming took 7 bases from V and 1 from J, leaving 10 bases between them. The CDR3 is CAINQQANTEAFF. In nucleotides, the CDR3 is TGTGCCATCAATCAACAGGCGAACACTGAAGCTTTCTTT.

The gene calls are TRBV5-1 and TRBJ2-7; 8 nucleotides match TRBD2. There are 14 residues in the CDR3. Germline CDR1 and CDR2: SGHRS and YFSETQ. V gave up 0 bases and J gave up 5 bases; unmatched junction bases: 4. Here the CDR3 reads CASSLAGGRDEQYF. The CDR3 region has the DNA TGCGCCAGCAGCTTGGCGGGGGGGCGCGACGAGCAGTACTTC.

Points on this clone: This CDR3 is also generated by other DNA sequences in the sample. The chain has TRBV18 and TRBJ1-1; a weak D match, TRBD1 (6 bases). The CDR3 runs 13 residues. Deletions cut 6 bases from V and 0 bases from J, with 8 bases between. CDR1 and CDR2 from the germline V gene are KGHSH and LQKENI. CDR3 in amino acids: CASSGGLNTEAFF. CDR3 bases: TGTGCCAGCTCCGGGGGGCTGAACACTGAAGCTTTCTTT. Full variable domain (remainder filled in from reference TRBV18 and TRBJ1-1): NAGVMQNPRHLVRRRGQEARLRCSPMKGHSHVYWYRQLPEEGLKFMVYLQKENIIDESGMPKERFSAEFPKEGPSILRIQQVVRGDSAAYFCASSGGLNTEAFFGQGTRLTVV.

This clone turned up a few times. The chain is built from TRBV7-3 and TRBJ1-5; tentatively, D is TRBD1 (5 bases). With 4 bases removed from V and 6 bases from J, the gap between germline ends came to 10 bases. CDR1 and CDR2 (germline): SGHTA, FQGTGA. The CDR3 runs 13 residues. CDR3 DNA: TGTGCCAGCAGCTACGACGGGGGTCAGCCCCAGCATTTT. Translation gives CASSYDGGQPQHF.

The chain employs TRBV5-8 and TRBJ1-4, with D possibly TRBD1 on 5 matching bases. The germline V gene encodes CDR1 SGHTS and CDR2 YDEGEE. This CDR3 has 14 residues. V gave up 3 bases and J gave up 7 bases, with 13 bases separating them. CDR3 coding DNA: TGTGCCAGCAGCTCCCGGGGGTTGGGTGAAAAACTGTTTTTT. Translation: CASSSRGLGEKLFF.

The chain combines TRBV7-2 with TRBJ2-2, with a weak D call TRBD2 (6 bases). V was cut by 6 bases and J by 0 bases, with 11 bases left in between. Per germline, CDR1 SGHTA and CDR2 FQGNSA. This CDR3 is built from 15 residues. The CDR3 region has the DNA TGTGCCAGCAGACCCGGGACTTCGAACACCGGGGAGCTGTTTTTT. Protein: CASRPGTSNTGELFF.

The rearrangement uses TRBV2 and TRBJ2-5; TRBD1 agrees at 10 bases. The V segment lost 11 bases and the J segment 5 bases; nucleotides outside the gene matches: 8. Per germline, CDR1 SNHLY and CDR2 FYNNEI. This CDR3 is 13 amino acids long. The CDR3 DNA reads TGTGCCTGTGGGACAGGGGAAAGGGAGACCCAGTACTTC. Translation: CACGTGERETQYF.

V usage is TRBV5-6 and J usage is TRBJ1-6; D unresolved. CDR1 is SGHDT and CDR2 is YYEEEE in the germline V gene. The CDR3 has 13 residues. Deletions cut 0 bases from V and 8 bases from J, with 6 bases between. The CDR3 nucleotides are TGTGCCAGCAGCTTGGGCGGAGATTCACCCCTCCACTTT. Amino acids: CASSLGGDSPLHF.

This chain connects TRBV4-3 to TRBJ2-3; weak D call: TRBD1 (6 bases). Trimming took off 1 base at V and 3 bases at J, with 14 bases between the two ends. This CDR3 contains 16 residues. Germline CDR1 and CDR2: LGHNA and YSLEER. The CDR3 DNA reads as TGCGCCAGCAGCCAAGTCACAGGGATAGGAACAGATACGCAGTATTTT. Translation: CASSQVTGIGTDTQYF.

V is TRBV4-1 and J is TRBJ2-7, with D possibly matching TRBD1 (6 bases). The CDR3 is made up of 16 amino acids. CDR1 MGHRA and CDR2 YSYEKL come from the germline V gene. Trimming took 1 base from V and 0 from J, leaving 13 bases between them. CDR3 sequence (DNA): TGCGCCAGCAGCCAAGTGTTCACAGGGATCTCCTACGAGCAGTACTTC. Amino acid sequence: CASSQVFTGISYEQYF.

The table lists this clone with a few counts. This chain connects TRBV6-5 to TRBJ1-1; D gene ambiguous. V lost 2 bases, J lost 4 bases, and 11 bases lay in between. The CDR3 is 14 residues long. The germline V gene has CDR1 MNHEY and CDR2 SVGAGI. This CDR3 reads CASSYGRLGTEAFF. The CDR3 bases are TGTGCCAGCAGTTACGGCAGGCTGGGCACTGAAGCTTTCTTT.

The genes are TRBV27 and TRBJ1-5; D uncertain. The CDR3 is made up of 13 amino acids. Looked up from germline, CDR1 is MNHEY and CDR2 is SMNVEV (reference sequence). V was cut by 3 bases and J by 3 bases, with 6 bases left in between. CDR3: CASSFLYNQPQHF. The DNA for the CDR3 is TGTGCCAGCAGTTTCCTATACAATCAGCCCCAGCATTTT.

This chain uses TRBV15 with TRBJ2-1; maybe TRBD2 (6 bases). From germline, CDR1 is LNHNV and CDR2 YYDKDF (reference sequence). The germline V and J ends were trimmed by 9 bases and 7 bases, with 22 bases remaining between them. The CDR3 loop spans 15 amino acids. This chain's CDR3 is CATLRTGLGGNEQFF. The CDR3 bases are TGTGCCACGTTGCGGACCGGCCTCGGGGGAAATGAGCAGTTCTTC.